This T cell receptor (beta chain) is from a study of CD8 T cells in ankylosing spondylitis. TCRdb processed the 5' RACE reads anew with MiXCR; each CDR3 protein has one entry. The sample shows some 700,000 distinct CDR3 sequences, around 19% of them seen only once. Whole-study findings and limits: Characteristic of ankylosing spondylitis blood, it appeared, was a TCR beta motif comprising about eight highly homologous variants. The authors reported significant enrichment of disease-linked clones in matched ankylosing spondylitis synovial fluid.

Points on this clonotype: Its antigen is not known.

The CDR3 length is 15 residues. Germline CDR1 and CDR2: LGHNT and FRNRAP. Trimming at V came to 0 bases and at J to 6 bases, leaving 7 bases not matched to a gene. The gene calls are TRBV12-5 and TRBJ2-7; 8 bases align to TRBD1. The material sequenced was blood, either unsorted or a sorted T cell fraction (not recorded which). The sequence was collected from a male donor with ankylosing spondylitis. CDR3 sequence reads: CASGLVSRGLGEQYF. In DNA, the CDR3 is TGTGCTAGTGGTTTGGTCAGCAGGGGGCTGGGCGAGCAGTACTTC.